Listed below are T cell receptor beta chains from one sample, sequenced in a study of blood T cells in healthy people across ages. TCRdb re-called the 5' RACE reads with MiXCR, one entry per CDR3 protein. The sample yields about 1,400,000 distinct CDR3 sequences, about 40% seen once. Sequenced material: blood. The receptor source for this set is a woman between 18 and 30 years old in good health. Both conserved end residues are part of each CDR3. Each record gives: clone size, D gene, J gene, V gene, CDR3 DNA, CDR3 protein. D genes are given only for firm matches. Expanded clones are given a class, and other clones once, few, many or no size at all.

NA NA TRBJ1-1 TRBV6-2/TRBV6-3 TGTGCCAGCAGTTACCGGACGGGGGGAGCGATGAACACCGAAGCTTTCTTT CASSYRTGGAMNTEAFF
NA NA TRBJ2-4 TRBV2 TGTGCCAGCAGAGGGCCCTCCAAAAACATTCAGTACTTC CASRGPSKNIQYF
NA NA TRBJ2-7 TRBV10-3 TGTGCCATCAGTGAGGGCGGTTGGCAGTACTTC CAISEGGWQYF
NA NA TRBJ2-5 TRBV27 TGTGCCAGCAGTCTCCCCCCGGGCAGGGGGGGACAAGAGACCCAGTACTTC CASSLPPGRGGQETQYF
few NA TRBJ2-1 TRBV7-2 TGTGCCAGCAGCTTAGGCAGGTGGGGAAATGAGCAGTTCTTC CASSLGRWGNEQFF
once NA TRBJ2-3 TRBV28 TGTGCCAGCAGTTTACGAGTTTCTCCCGTAGTAGGCACAGATACGCAGTATTTT CASSLRVSPVVGTDTQYF
once NA TRBJ1-2 TRBV28 TGTGCCAGCACCTTACGTCCCTCCTTTCTTCTGGGCTACACCTTC CASTLRPSFLLGYTF
NA NA TRBJ1-5 TRBV7-2 TGTGCCAGCAGCTTAGAGACAGTTTATCAGCCCCAGCATTTT CASSLETVYQPQHF
NA TRBD1 TRBJ2-7 TRBV20-1 TGCAGTGCCGAGGTCCCAGGGGGCAAAGAGCAGTACTTC CSAEVPGGKEQYF
few TRBD1 TRBJ1-5 TRBV12-3/TRBV12-4 TGTGCCAGCAGGAGGACAGGTACTTATCAGCCCCAGCATTTT CASRRTGTYQPQHF
NA NA TRBJ2-1 TRBV25-1 TGTGCCAGCAGTGATATGACGGGACCCTACAATGAGCAGTTCTTC CASSDMTGPYNEQFF
NA TRBD1 TRBJ1-3 TRBV6-5 TGTGCCAGCAGTCCCCACCGGGACAGCCCTGGAAACACCATATATTTT CASSPHRDSPGNTIYF
few NA TRBJ1-2 TRBV6-5 TGTGCCAGCAAACTTTTAGGCTATGGCTACACCTTC CASKLLGYGYTF
NA NA TRBJ1-1 TRBV11-2 TGTGCCAGCAGCTTAAGGAGGAACACGAACACTGAAGCTTTCTTT CASSLRRNTNTEAFF
few NA TRBJ2-7 TRBV5-4 TGTGCCAGCAGGCAGGACAGCGCTTCCTACGAGCAGTACTTC CASRQDSASYEQYF
NA NA TRBJ2-3 TRBV2 TGTGCCAGCAGTGGTGGACGGCTGCTTACAGATACGCAGTATTTT CASSGGRLLTDTQYF
many TRBD1 TRBJ2-7 TRBV12-3/TRBV12-4 TGTGCCAGCAGTCTGACAGGGAACGAGCAGTACTTC CASSLTGNEQYF
once NA TRBJ2-1 TRBV27 TGTGCCAGCAATAATCTTGACCGCTACAATGAGCAGTTCTTC CASNNLDRYNEQFF
NA TRBD1 TRBJ1-2 TRBV20-1 TGCAGTGCTAGTATAAGGACAGGGTCGGATGGCTACACCTTC CSASIRTGSDGYTF
NA NA TRBJ2-7 TRBV2 TGTGCCAGCAGTGAAGTCGGATCGGGGGAGCAGTACTTC CASSEVGSGEQYF
NA TRBD2 TRBJ2-5 TRBV25-1 TGTGCCAGCAGTGAATACGGCCGAGCGGGAGGAGGGCAAGAGACCCAGTACTTC CASSEYGRAGGGQETQYF
NA NA TRBJ2-2 TRBV24-1 TGTGCCACCGGCGCAGGGTATATCGATGACACCGGGGAGCTGTTTTTT CATGAGYIDDTGELFF
NA NA TRBJ2-5 TRBV10-3 TGTGCCATGGGACCGGAGGGGATGGATGAGCAGTACTTC CAMGPEGMDEQYF
NA NA TRBJ1-3 TRBV20-1 TGCAGTGCTATGGGGGGCGCGGGAAACACCATATATTTT CSAMGGAGNTIYF
NA NA TRBJ2-1 TRBV5-1 TGCGCCAGCAGAATTATCTATCGCGGGACAGACTACAATGAGCAGTTCTTC CASRIIYRGTDYNEQFF
few NA TRBJ1-4 TRBV24-1 TGTGCCACCAGTGTCGGGGACAAACTGTTTTTT CATSVGDKLFF
few TRBD2 TRBJ2-3 TRBV20-1 TGCAGTGCTAGAGAGTCTAGCGGGGGGTTCACAGATACGCAGTATTTT CSARESSGGFTDTQYF
NA NA TRBJ1-2 TRBV15 TGTGCCACCAGCAGAGATCCCGACGTTATCCATGGCTACACCTTC CATSRDPDVIHGYTF
few TRBD2 TRBJ2-1 TRBV7-2 TGTGCCAGCAGCTTCGGCCTAGCGGGGGGGCCTACTAAGCAGTTCTTC CASSFGLAGGPTKQFF
few NA TRBJ1-1 TRBV27 TGTGCCAGCAGTTCGAACAGCTGGAACACTGAAGCTTTCTTT CASSSNSWNTEAFF
few NA TRBJ1-1 TRBV29-1 TGCAGCGTGCTGTTGGGAGGGTTGGCTTTCTTT CSVLLGGLAFF